These 10 T cell receptor beta chains came from one sample sequenced in a study of brain T cells in children with intractable seizures (TCRdb year 2021). Library construction relied on the immunoSEQ multiplex PCR assay. TCRdb retrieved this table from immuneACCESS and kept in-frame rearrangements only. Not all clones are present; in checked studies, unresolved V genes account for under half, and no reason is known for the remainder. The sample table records approximately 110,000 clones; under 95% of these occur just once. Around 4% of the sample is taken by the ten largest. What the time point label conveys for this sample: resected brain tissue, or blood drawn just prior to surgery. The sample in question was peripheral blood, obtained at surgery. The receptors stem from a boy younger than two with hemimegalencephaly and intractable seizures.

This clone was observed once. The identical CDR3 is also encoded by other nucleotide sequences in the sample. CDR3 region: CASSLAGNEQFF. CDR3 coding DNA: TGTGCCAGCAGCTTAGCCGGAAATGAGCAGTTCTTC. The rearrangement links TRBV11-2 to TRBJ2-1; D gene unclear. Trimming took 1 base from V and 7 from J, leaving 5 bases between them. Germline V lookup: CDR1 SGHAT, CDR2 FQNNGV. This CDR3 region has 12 residues.

V and J are TRBV27 and TRBJ2-2; 7 nucleotides line up with TRBD2. The CDR3 sequence is 15 residues long. The J segment lost 7 bases and the V segment lost 3 bases, leaving 8 bases of the junction unmatched. Germline V gene data show CDR1 as MNHEY and CDR2 as SMNVEV (reference sequence). In nucleotides, the CDR3 is TGTGCCAGCAGTTTTGTAGGACTAGTCGGCGGGGAGCTGTTTTTT. Translated: CASSFVGLVGGELFF.

The V and J genes are TRBV5-1 and TRBJ2-5, with D perhaps TRBD1 or TRBD2 (5 bases each). V dropped 7 bases and J dropped 2 bases, with 15 bases sitting between them. CDR1 and CDR2 (germline): SGHRS, YFSETQ. The CDR3 is 14 residues long. CDR3 loop: CASGPRWGQETQYF. CDR3 nucleotide sequence: TGCGCCAGCGGTCCCCGGTGGGGGCAAGAGACCCAGTACTTC.

The CDR3: CASSFLAGDPYEQYF. In DNA, the CDR3 is TGCGCCAGCAGCTTTCTAGCGGGAGACCCCTACGAGCAGTACTTC. The chain uses TRBV5-1 and TRBJ2-7; 10 bases line up with TRBD2. Looked up from germline, CDR1 is SGHRS and CDR2 is YFSETQ. J gave up 2 bases and V 2 bases, and 4 bases lay outside the gene matches. The CDR3 length is 15 residues.

The gene calls are TRBV3-1 (or the pseudogene TRBV3-2) and TRBJ2-1; D is unclear. The germline V gene encodes CDR1 LGHDT and CDR2 YNNKEL (reference sequence). The CDR3 contains 16 residues. V was shortened by 0 bases and J by 4 bases, with 13 bases between the two germline ends. This chain's CDR3 is CASSQDFAYGYNEQFF. The DNA of the CDR3 is TGTGCCAGCAGCCAAGATTTCGCCTATGGGTACAATGAGCAGTTCTTC.

The chain uses TRBV9 and TRBJ2-7; 7 bases fit TRBD2. CDR1 is SGDLS and CDR2 is YYNGEE in the germline V gene. The CDR3 contains 16 residues. J was trimmed by 5 bases and V by 2 bases; bases with no gene match: 13. Here the CDR3 DNA reads TGTGCCAGCAGCGTGAATCCGGGACTAACAGTCCACGAGCAGTACTTC. It translates to CASSVNPGLTVHEQYF.

The chain couples TRBV6-5 to TRBJ2-1, with 8 nucleotides matching TRBD1. Germline lookup yields CDR1 MNHEY and CDR2 SVGAGI. This CDR3 has 15 residues. The V and J ends lost 10 bases and 6 bases, in that order; junction bases with no gene match: 14. The DNA for the CDR3 is TGTGCCACCAAAGGCCCAGGGGGCGCAGGCAATGAGCAGTTCTTC. This sequence encodes CATKGPGGAGNEQFF.

This clone has just one count. The chain is built from TRBV29-1 and TRBJ2-3; 7 nucleotides match TRBD2. Trimming cost V 4 bases and J 6 bases; bases outside gene matches: 10. The CDR3 loop spans 14 amino acids. CDR1 is SQVTM, CDR2 ANQGSEA, per germline. The CDR3 DNA follows: TGCAGCGTTGTGGGGAGAGGGGAGGGGGATACGCAGTATTTT. Protein product: CSVVGRGEGDTQYF.

The chain has TRBV19 and TRBJ1-1; perhaps TRBD1 as D (5 bases). Trimming took 5 bases from V and 8 from J, leaving 15 bases between them. CDR1 and CDR2 (germline): LNHDA, SQIVND (reference sequence). The CDR3 has 13 amino acids. The CDR3 loop reads CASSPVGAGEAFF. CDR3 bases: TGTGCCAGTAGTCCCGTCGGAGCAGGGGAAGCTTTCTTT.

V gene TRBV10-2 combines with J gene TRBJ2-7; either TRBD1 or TRBD2 may fit D (5 bases each). CDR3 length equals 9 residues. Germline CDR1 is WSHSY and CDR2 is SAAADI. The V gene lost 10 bases and the J gene lost 6 bases, with 7 bases spanning the gap. CDR3 DNA sequence: TGCGCCACAGGGAGCGAGCAGTACTTC. Protein product: CATGSEQYF.